The sequence of this T cell receptor (beta chain) was determined in a study of control samples from healthy donors and cancer patients. The germline V gene has CDR1 MNHNS and CDR2 SASEGT. The CDR3 runs to 15 residues. V shed 1 base and J shed 1 base, with 10 bases lying between them. Sequencing was performed with immunoSEQ multiplex PCR; in TCRdb, only in-frame clones are kept and a portion is missing. This sample has about 130,000 clones, with about 94% found just once. What was sequenced was PBMCs. This TCR was sampled from a man between 60 and 70 years old with colorectal cancer. J is TRBJ1-2 and V is TRBV6-1; the D is unclear. The DNA for the CDR3 is TGTGCCAGCAGTGAAGAAACAGTCCGTAACTATGGCTACACCTTC. This codes for CASSEETVRNYGYTF.